The 25 T cell receptor beta chains below all came from one sample that was sequenced in a study of shared clonotypes between healthy human individuals (TCRdb year 2020). The receptor library was made with the immunoSEQ multiplex PCR assay. The table comes from immuneACCESS by way of TCRdb, which keeps in-frame sequences with V and J called. Part of the clones is missing from these tables; in studies checked, under half for an unresolved V gene and the rest for unknown reasons. The sample table records approximately 500,000 clones; about 75% of these occur just once. Under 15% of the sample is in the top ten clones. The sample was PBMCs. These receptors were collected from a woman between 40 and 50 years old in good health. Some clones in this sample may be carry-over from other donors' samples.

V usage is TRBV5-4 and J usage is TRBJ2-5; D is ambiguous. The end of the DNA aligns better with TRBJ2-7, so the J call may be wrong. The CDR3 totals 14 residues. CDR1 and CDR2 from the germline V gene are SGHNT and YYREEE (reference sequence). In DNA form, the CDR3 reads TGTGCCAGCAGCTCCGGCGGAGTTGCATACGAGCAGTACTTC. Translation gives CASSSGGVAYEQYF.

The gene calls are TRBV11-3 and TRBJ2-7, with TRBD1 matching over 9 bases. This CDR3 comprises 18 residues. The J segment lost 1 base and the V segment lost 1 base, leaving 11 bases of the junction unmatched. Germline-derived CDR1 and CDR2 are SGHNT and YENEEA. In DNA, the CDR3 is TGTGCCAGCAGCTTAGTCTCGTTAGGGACAGGGTGGTCCTACGAGCAGTACTTC. Translating gives CASSLVSLGTGWSYEQYF.

This clone was observed once. The V gene is TRBV5-1, the J gene TRBJ2-5; D is tentatively TRBD1 or TRBD2 (6 bases each). Trimming removed 3 bases at V and 4 bases at J, with 19 bases between. This CDR3 has 16 residues. Germline V gene lookup returns CDR1 SGHRS and CDR2 YFSETQ. The chain's CDR3 is CASSSSGHLGGETQYF. In DNA form, the CDR3 reads TGCGCCAGCAGCTCGTCGGGACACCTGGGGGGAGAGACCCAGTACTTC.

The gene calls are TRBV27 and TRBJ1-2; 7 bases fit TRBD1. Germline values: CDR1 MNHEY, CDR2 SMNVEV (reference sequence). CDR3 length equals 16 residues. With 4 bases clipped from V and 0 bases from J, the junction kept 8 bases outside the gene matches. CDR3 sequence (DNA): TGTGCCAGCAGTTCCGCGGGGACAGATGCTAACTATGGCTACACCTTC. As protein: CASSSAGTDANYGYTF.

J is TRBJ2-2 and V is TRBV30, with TRBD2 matching over 8 bases. The V gene end was trimmed by 2 bases and the J gene end by 3 bases; junction bases not matched to a gene: 8. Per the germline V gene, CDR1 is GTSNPN and CDR2 is SVGIG (reference sequence). CDR3 length: 16 amino acids. The CDR3 nucleotides are TGTGCCTGGAGTTTAGGCACTAGCGGTCACACCGGGGAGCTGTTTTTT. Amino acid sequence: CAWSLGTSGHTGELFF.

The chain recombines TRBV7-2 with TRBJ2-7; no reliable D call. Germline lookup yields CDR1 SGHTA and CDR2 FQGNSA. This CDR3 spans 12 amino acids. V was cut by 1 base and J by 8 bases, with 9 bases left in between. The CDR3 loop is CASSLGRQQQYF. CDR3 nucleotides: TGTGCCAGCAGCTTAGGTCGTCAGCAGCAGTACTTC.

The V and J genes are TRBV5-4 and TRBJ2-7; TRBD2 matches at 15 bases. CDR3 size: 16 residues. Germline CDR1 SGHNT, CDR2 YYREEE (reference sequence). The J segment lost 8 bases and the V segment lost 0 bases, leaving 6 bases of the junction unmatched. In nucleotides, the CDR3 is TGTGCCAGCAGCTTGGCGGGACTAGCGGGAGGTCGTAAGCAGTACTTC. Protein product: CASSLAGLAGGRKQYF.

This chain uses TRBV2 with TRBJ2-2, with 7 bases matching TRBD2. This CDR3 region has 18 residues. With 6 bases clipped from V and 0 bases from J, the junction kept 13 bases outside the gene matches. In germline, CDR1 is SNHLY, CDR2 FYNNEI. CDR3 nucleotides: TGTGCCAGCAGGCCTATACCGGGACTATCGCCGAACACCGGGGAGCTGTTTTTT. Amino acid sequence: CASRPIPGLSPNTGELFF.

This clone was found many times. This chain joins TRBV6-1 and TRBJ2-4, with 7 bases identical to TRBD1. Germline CDR1 reads MNHNS; CDR2 reads SASEGT. This CDR3 region has 16 residues. V lost 3 bases, J lost 1 base, and 6 bases stayed unmatched. The CDR3, as DNA: TGTGCCAGCAGTGAGCAGGGGGAAGGGGCCAAAAACATTCAGTACTTC. This translates into CASSEQGEGAKNIQYF.

V is TRBV4-2 and J is TRBJ2-7, with D maybe TRBD1 (5 bases). The V end was cut by 1 base, the J end by 4 bases, with 14 bases between. The CDR3 is 15 residues long. Per germline, CDR1 LGHNA and CDR2 YNFKEQ. CDR3 protein: CASSQVVGVGYEQYF. The DNA of the CDR3 is TGTGCCAGCAGCCAAGTGGTAGGGGTGGGGTACGAGCAGTACTTC.

Only a few counts were recorded for this clone. This chain links TRBV29-1 with TRBJ2-1, with 13 nucleotides matching TRBD2. The CDR3 is 15 residues long. With 8 bases clipped from V and 8 bases from J, the junction kept 12 bases outside the gene matches. The germline V gene has CDR1 SQVTM and CDR2 ANQGSEA. CDR3 protein: CSSEQTSGRIDEQFF. The CDR3 region has the DNA TGCAGCTCCGAACAGACTAGCGGGAGGATAGATGAGCAGTTCTTC.

This clone appeared a few times. The chain has TRBV30 and TRBJ2-2; D not certain. The germline V gene encodes CDR1 GTSNPN and CDR2 SVGIG (reference sequence). The CDR3 covers 13 residues. Trimming left V 0 bases short and J 3 bases short, with 5 bases between. CDR3 nucleotide sequence: TGTGCCTGGAGTGTAACCTACACCGGGGAGCTGTTTTTT. Its translation: CAWSVTYTGELFF.

V usage is TRBV4-1 and J usage is TRBJ2-4; D tentatively fits TRBD1 or TRBD2 (5 bases each). The V gene's germline CDR1 is MGHRA and CDR2 YSYEKL. The CDR3 is 14 residues long. Trimming pared 0 bases from V and 7 bases from J, leaving 10 bases between. CDR3 coding DNA: TGCGCCAGCAGCCAAGATTCGGGGCGGAACATTCAGTACTTC. Translated, it gives CASSQDSGRNIQYF.

The chain is built from TRBV5-6 and TRBJ2-3; the match to TRBD2 covers 7 bases. Germline V gene data show CDR1 as SGHDT and CDR2 as YYEEEE. The CDR3 has 14 amino acids. After removal of 1 base from V and 4 bases from J, the junction contained 3 bases not matched to a gene. The CDR3 DNA reads as TGTGCCAGCAGCTTGCGGGGAGGGTCAGATACGCAGTATTTT. As protein: CASSLRGGSDTQYF. Drawing the rest from reference TRBV5-6 and TRBJ2-3, the complete variable domain is DAGVTQSPTHLIKTRGQQVTLRCSPKSGHDTVSWYQQALGQGPQFIFQYYEEEERQRGNFPDRFSGHQFPNYSSELNVNALLLGDSALYLCASSLRGGSDTQYFGPGTRLTVL.

This chain uses TRBV14 with TRBJ2-7, with TRBD1 matching 7 bases. Germline V gene lookup returns CDR1 SGHDN and CDR2 FVKESK. CDR3 length: 15 residues. J was trimmed by 2 bases and V by 3 bases; bases with no gene match: 7. The CDR3, as DNA: TGTGCCAGCAGCCATCTCTTCACAGGGGCCTACGAGCAGTACTTC. Translated: CASSHLFTGAYEQYF.

The V gene is TRBV13, the J gene TRBJ2-1; TRBD2 matches 8 bases. Germline assignment: CDR1 PRHDT and CDR2 FYEKMQ (reference sequence). The CDR3 consists of 14 residues. V gave up 0 bases and J gave up 9 bases; unmatched junction bases: 4. As DNA, the CDR3 is TGTGCCAGCAGCTTAGGCTGGACTAGCAGTGAGCAGTTCTTC. Its protein product is CASSLGWTSSEQFF.

This rearrangement joins TRBV5-1 to TRBJ2-7; D not certain. Trimming cost V 1 base and J 1 base, with 9 bases left between them. The CDR3 is made up of 14 amino acids. From germline, CDR1 is SGHRS and CDR2 YFSETQ. The CDR3 spells CASSLRPGSYEQYF. In DNA, the CDR3 is TGCGCCAGCAGCTTGCGGCCAGGTTCCTACGAGCAGTACTTC.

The chain combines TRBV23-1 with TRBJ2-4; TRBD1 agrees at 7 bases. TRBV23-1 is an ORF for which the function is uncertain. V was pared by 6 bases and J by 2 bases, with 4 bases of the junction left unmatched. The CDR3 covers 14 residues. CDR3 region: CASRSQGTKNIQYF. In DNA form, the CDR3 reads TGCGCCAGCAGATCACAGGGGACCAAAAACATTCAGTACTTC.

The chain combines TRBV5-1 with TRBJ2-2, with D possibly matching TRBD2 (6 bases). Germline-derived CDR1 and CDR2 are SGHRS and YFSETQ. CDR3 size: 16 residues. Trimming cost V 0 bases and J 6 bases, with 15 bases left between them. Here the CDR3 reads CASSLVTGVGAGELFF. The CDR3 region has the DNA TGCGCCAGCAGCTTGGTAACGGGAGTGGGAGCCGGGGAGCTGTTTTTT.

The rearrangement links TRBV11-3 to TRBJ2-2, with TRBD1 matching 10 bases. CDR1 and CDR2 from the germline V gene are SGHNT and YENEEA. The J segment lost 1 base and the V segment lost 3 bases, leaving 14 bases of the junction unmatched. The CDR3 has 20 residues. The CDR3 bases are TGTGCCAGCAGCTTTGTTGGGACAGGGGAAGTAGGTGGGAACACCGGGGAGCTGTTTTTT. Its protein is CASSFVGTGEVGGNTGELFF.

The genes are TRBV5-4 and TRBJ2-7, with D possibly matching TRBD2 (6 bases). CDR3 length equals 16 residues. Trimming removed 0 bases at V and 3 bases at J, with 16 bases between. The germline V gene encodes CDR1 SGHNT and CDR2 YYREEE (reference sequence). The CDR3 here is CASSLGGLPRNYEQYF. The CDR3 nucleotides read TGTGCCAGCAGCTTGGGGGGACTCCCAAGGAACTACGAGCAGTACTTC.

The chain is built from TRBV7-9 and TRBJ2-7; 7 bases are a match to TRBD2. This CDR3 is 14 amino acids long. V was clipped by 5 bases and J by 4 bases; unmatched bases: 8. Germline V gene sequence: CDR1 SEHNR, CDR2 FQNEAQ (reference sequence). Here the CDR3 DNA reads TGTGCCAGCAGCCTCGCCGGGACTACATACGAGCAGTACTTC. Translation gives CASSLAGTTYEQYF.

The chain couples TRBV11-3 to TRBJ2-7; D not resolved. The CDR3 covers 15 residues. CDR1 is SGHNT, CDR2 YENEEA, per germline. Trimming stripped 4 bases from V and 0 bases from J, with 13 bases between. The CDR3: CASSSTFSGSYEQYF. The CDR3 DNA reads TGTGCCAGCAGCTCCACTTTTAGTGGCTCCTACGAGCAGTACTTC.

The chain links TRBV5-1 to TRBJ2-1; a weak D match, TRBD1 (6 bases). Germline V lookup: CDR1 SGHRS, CDR2 YFSETQ. The CDR3 runs to 14 residues. Deletions cut 9 bases from V and 5 bases from J, with 18 bases between. The CDR3 region has the DNA TGCGCCATTCCCAACCGGGACACACACAATGAGCAGTTCTTC. It is translated as CAIPNRDTHNEQFF.

This chain connects TRBV12-5 to TRBJ2-1; D unresolved. Germline V gene data show CDR1 as LGHNT and CDR2 as FRNRAP. Trimming left V 6 bases short and J 7 bases short, with 10 bases between. The CDR3 is 12 amino acids. In DNA, the CDR3 is TGTGCTAGTGGAGCGACCGTTAATGAGCAGTTCTTC. Its protein product is CASGATVNEQFF.